The T cell receptor (beta chain) under discussion was sequenced for a study of T cell responses to AZD1222 COVID-19 vaccine. The CDR3 spans 12 residues. Trimming removed 6 bases from V and 4 bases from J, with 9 bases in between. Study-level points and caveats: The study found Spike-specific TCR breadth and depth rose after two AZD1222 doses. Donors skewed white British and female; clonal diversity was possibly underestimated.

The method was immunoSEQ multiplex PCR; TCRdb's version includes in-frame clones alone and lacks a portion of them. The data show more than 95,000 clones, 90% seen once. Turning to this clone: Its antigen is as yet unknown.

This specimen was peripheral blood, taken on day 0 of AZD1222 vaccination. V usage is TRBV12-3 or TRBV12-4 and J usage is TRBJ1-2, with D possibly TRBD1 on 5 matching bases. This clonotype was obtained from an adult in good health. The CDR3: CASSRDRYGYTF. CDR3 DNA: TGTGCCAGCAGCCGGGACCGCTATGGCTACACCTTC.